These 25 T cell receptor beta chains originate from one sample sequenced in a study of cytomegalovirus exposure and HLA in healthy donors. Generated by immunoSEQ multiplex PCR, the TCRdb table keeps only in-frame clones and is missing some. The sample yields some 80,000 clones, 85% to 95% seen once. The sample comprised PBMCs. The receptor set was obtained from a woman under 30 in good health and CMV-seronegative.

The chain employs TRBV4-3 and TRBJ2-7; possibly TRBD2 for D (6 bases). CDR3 length equals 13 residues. Germline V gives CDR1 LGHNA, CDR2 YSLEER. V was trimmed by 0 bases and J by 6 bases, leaving 9 bases between them. The DNA for the CDR3 is TGCGCCAGCAGCCAAGATGGGCGGGGCGAGCAGTACTTC. It encodes CASSQDGRGEQYF.

The chain recombines TRBV6-1 with TRBJ1-4, with 9 bases matching TRBD1. Germline V gives CDR1 MNHNS, CDR2 SASEGT. This CDR3 comprises 18 residues. V lost 4 bases and J lost 4; bases outside the gene matches: 13. CDR3 nucleotide sequence: TGTGCCAGCAGTGGGATACAGGGGGCAGTGACGGGTAATGAAAAACTGTTTTTT. Translating it yields CASSGIQGAVTGNEKLFF.

This chain uses TRBV19 with TRBJ2-7; 8 nucleotides agree with TRBD1. The ends lost 2 bases at V and 0 bases at J; junction bases unmatched: 3. This CDR3 is 15 amino acids long. The V gene's germline CDR1 is LNHDA and CDR2 SQIVND (reference sequence). The CDR3 nucleotides read TGTGCCAGTAGTATAAGGACAGGGAGCTCCTACGAGCAGTACTTC. Its protein product is CASSIRTGSSYEQYF.

This clone was counted a single time. The rearrangement links TRBV4-3 to TRBJ2-7; D is uncertain. The CDR3 is 14 residues long. V was pared by 0 bases and J by 5 bases, with 11 bases between. CDR1 is LGHNA and CDR2 is YSLEER in the germline V gene. The CDR3 nucleotides are TGCGCCAGCAGCCAAGACTTAGAGGCGAACGAGCAGTACTTC. Encoded protein: CASSQDLEANEQYF.

CDR3 in DNA: TGTGCCAGCAGCGACCTGGGGGGGAGAGGGACCCAGTACTTC. Its protein is CASSDLGGRGTQYF. The chain employs TRBV25-1 and TRBJ2-5, with 7 bases fitting TRBD2. J gave up 7 bases and V 6 bases, and 11 bases lay outside the gene matches. CDR3 length equals 14 residues. Germline assignment: CDR1 MGHDK and CDR2 SYGVNS.

The genes are TRBV4-1 and TRBJ1-2, with 12 bases fitting TRBD1. Germline assignment: CDR1 MGHRA and CDR2 YSYEKL. V lost 0 bases and J lost 6; bases outside the gene matches: 8. The CDR3 consists of 17 residues. The CDR3 is CASSQDRGTGGANGYTF. CDR3 bases: TGCGCCAGCAGCCAAGATCGGGGGACAGGGGGCGCAAATGGCTACACCTTC.

This clone was counted a single time. V usage is TRBV27 and J usage is TRBJ2-7, with D possibly TRBD2 on 5 matching bases. Germline-derived CDR1 and CDR2 are MNHEY and SMNVEV (reference sequence). CDR3 size: 13 residues. Trimming cost V 0 bases and J 3 bases, with 6 bases left between them. CDR3 amino acids: CASSLSGGYEQYF. The CDR3 DNA sequence: TGTGCCAGCAGTTTATCCGGAGGCTACGAGCAGTACTTC.

This clone was seen only once. J is TRBJ2-2 and V is TRBV7-9, with 9 bases that match TRBD2. CDR3 size: 16 residues. CDR1 is SEHNR, CDR2 FQNEAQ, per germline (reference sequence). After removal of 5 bases from V and 7 bases from J, the junction contained 11 bases not matched to a gene. The CDR3 reads CASSRLGGRGGGELFF. CDR3 nucleotides: TGTGCCAGCAGCAGACTAGGCGGGAGGGGCGGCGGGGAGCTGTTTTTT.

This chain links TRBV19 with TRBJ1-2; 8 bases are shared with TRBD1. Trimming cost V 7 bases and J 4 bases; bases outside gene matches: 5. The CDR3 is made up of 13 amino acids. From germline, CDR1 is LNHDA and CDR2 SQIVND (reference sequence). The CDR3 protein is CASKGTGPYGYTF. CDR3 bases: TGTGCCAGTAAGGGGACAGGACCCTATGGCTACACCTTC. Full variable domain (remainder filled in from reference TRBV19 and TRBJ1-2): DGGITQSPKYLFRKEGQNVTLSCEQNLNHDAMYWYRQDPGQGLRLIYYSQIVNDFQKGDIAEGYSVSREKKESFPLTVTSAQKNPTAFYLCASKGTGPYGYTFGSGTRLTVV.

This chain joins TRBV13 and TRBJ2-1; 13 nucleotides agree with TRBD2. In germline, CDR1 is PRHDT, CDR2 FYEKMQ (reference sequence). The CDR3 length is 17 residues. The ends lost 5 bases at V and 5 bases at J; junction bases unmatched: 9. In DNA form, the CDR3 reads TGTGCCAGCAGCCTGACAGAGACTAGCGGGGGGAACAATGAGCAGTTCTTC. This sequence encodes CASSLTETSGGNNEQFF.

This CDR3 is CASRGQDLPSNQPQHF. DNA of the CDR3: TGTGCCAGCAGGGGACAGGACCTACCTAGCAATCAGCCCCAGCATTTT. This sequence joins TRBV28 and TRBJ1-5; 8 nucleotides line up with TRBD1. V lost 6 bases to trimming and J lost 0 bases; unmatched junction nucleotides: 7. The CDR3 loop spans 16 amino acids. In germline, CDR1 is MDHEN, CDR2 SYDVKM.

This clone was seen only once. The chain is built from TRBV6-1 and TRBJ2-7, with 10 bases aligning to TRBD1. Looked up from germline, CDR1 is MNHNS and CDR2 is SASEGT. V was pared by 5 bases and J by 4 bases, with 5 bases of the junction left unmatched. The CDR3 has 14 amino acids. CDR3 sequence reads: CASSQGQGSYEQYF. CDR3 sequence (DNA): TGTGCCAGCAGTCAGGGACAGGGGTCGTACGAGCAGTACTTC.

The chain links TRBV9 to TRBJ2-3; 8 bases line up with TRBD2. Germline CDR1 and CDR2: SGDLS and YYNGEE. V was pared by 1 base and J by 1 base, with 5 bases of the junction left unmatched. This CDR3 has 16 amino acids. CDR3 loop: CASSVLPGGGTDTQYF. CDR3 bases: TGTGCCAGCAGCGTACTCCCGGGAGGGGGCACAGATACGCAGTATTTT.

This chain joins TRBV9 and TRBJ1-1; tentative D call: TRBD1 (6 bases). The CDR3 sequence is 15 residues long. CDR1 is SGDLS and CDR2 is YYNGEE in the germline V gene. V was clipped by 0 bases and J by 7 bases, with 16 bases between them. CDR3 DNA: TGTGCCAGCAGCGTAGACGGCAGGGGAACCTATGAAGCTTTCTTT. Protein: CASSVDGRGTYEAFF.

This clone was picked up one time. The rearrangement joins TRBV7-9 to TRBJ2-3; TRBD2 matches 12 bases. The CDR3 is made up of 16 amino acids. With V trimmed by 8 bases and J by 2 bases, 8 bases remained unmatched. Germline V gene sequence: CDR1 SEHNR, CDR2 FQNEAQ (reference sequence). CDR3 sequence (DNA): TGTGCCAGCGGACGACTAGCGGGGGCGCCCACAGATACGCAGTATTTT. Residues: CASGRLAGAPTDTQYF.

The J gene is TRBJ2-5, the V gene TRBV7-9; 8 bases align to TRBD1. V gave up 5 bases and J gave up 4 bases; unmatched junction bases: 6. The CDR3 has 14 amino acids. Per the germline V gene, CDR1 is SEHNR and CDR2 is FQNEAQ (reference sequence). As DNA, the CDR3 is TGTGCCAGCAGCCCTTATGGACAGGGAGAGACCCAGTACTTC. Amino acid sequence: CASSPYGQGETQYF.

The V gene is TRBV5-1, the J gene TRBJ2-5; 11 nucleotides align to TRBD2. The CDR3 runs to 15 residues. Germline V gives CDR1 SGHRS, CDR2 YFSETQ. V was pared by 4 bases and J by 1 base, with 3 bases of the junction left unmatched. The CDR3 sequence: CASSAGTSGQETQYF. CDR3 nucleotide sequence: TGCGCCAGCAGCGCCGGGACTAGCGGCCAAGAGACCCAGTACTTC. Complete variable domain (other parts from reference TRBV5-1 and TRBJ2-5): KAGVTQTPRYLIKTRGQQVTLSCSPISGHRSVSWYQQTPGQGLQFLFEYFSETQRNKGNFPGRFSGRQFSNSRSEMNVSTLELGDSALYLCASSAGTSGQETQYFGPGTRLLVL.

J is TRBJ1-4 and V is TRBV9, with D perhaps TRBD1 (6 bases). The ends were cut back, 4 bases at V and 3 bases at J, with 10 bases in the middle. Per germline, CDR1 SGDLS and CDR2 YYNGEE. The CDR3 consists of 14 residues. The CDR3 nucleotides are TGTGCCAGCAGCCAAGGGGGTCCTAATGAAAAACTGTTTTTT. Its protein product is CASSQGGPNEKLFF.

Only one count was recorded for this clone. The rearrangement uses TRBV5-1 and TRBJ1-2; D ambiguous. CDR1 and CDR2 from the germline V gene are SGHRS and YFSETQ. Between the trimmed V and J ends, which lost 0 bases and 8 bases, there was a span of 11 bases. The CDR3 consists of 13 residues. The CDR3 nucleotides read TGCGCCAGCAGCTTGGACGGACTCAGCGGCTACACCTTC. Translated: CASSLDGLSGYTF.

The chain combines TRBV7-2 with TRBJ2-1; 10 positions match TRBD2. The CDR3 runs to 15 residues. Germline CDR1 SGHTA, CDR2 FQGNSA. V was clipped by 5 bases and J by 7 bases; unmatched bases: 8. CDR3 loop: CASSQRGGLINEQFF. The CDR3 DNA sequence: TGTGCCAGCAGCCAGCGGGGGGGCCTTATAAATGAGCAGTTCTTC.

The rearrangement uses TRBV28 and TRBJ2-7, with D possibly matching TRBD1 (5 bases). Germline V gene lookup returns CDR1 MDHEN and CDR2 SYDVKM. V was cut by 2 bases and J by 6 bases, with 11 bases left in between. The CDR3 totals 13 residues. The DNA for the CDR3 is TGTGCCAGCAGTTTAGGGGCTTTTGCCGAGCAGTACTTC. Protein product: CASSLGAFAEQYF. The whole variable domain, filled in from reference TRBV28 and TRBJ2-7, reads DVKVTQSSRYLVKRTGEKVFLECVQDMDHENMFWYRQDPGLGLRLIYFSYDVKMKEKGDIPEGYSVSREKKERFSLILESASTNQTSMYLCASSLGAFAEQYFGPGTRLTVT.

The chain couples TRBV7-2 to TRBJ2-3; D unclear. The germline CDR1 and CDR2 sequences are SGHTA and FQGNSA. V was cut by 1 base and J by 4 bases, with 15 bases left in between. The CDR3 spans 16 residues. CDR3 nucleotide sequence: TGTGCCAGCAGCTTAGTTCAAGCAAATTACGCAGATACGCAGTATTTT. Translating it yields CASSLVQANYADTQYF.

The rearrangement joins TRBV2 to TRBJ1-5; D is perhaps TRBD1 (5 bases). The V gene's germline CDR1 is SNHLY and CDR2 FYNNEI. The V end lost 9 bases, the J end lost 0 bases, and 15 bases lay between the germline ends. The CDR3 length is 15 residues. The CDR3 is CASGGTFNSNQPQHF. DNA of the CDR3: TGTGCCAGTGGAGGGACCTTTAATAGCAATCAGCCCCAGCATTTT.

V and J are TRBV9 and TRBJ1-1; D unclear. Germline CDR1 reads SGDLS; CDR2 reads YYNGEE. V lost 0 bases and J 1 base, leaving 4 bases between the germline ends. This CDR3 is 13 amino acids long. Written as DNA, the CDR3 is TGTGCCAGCAGCGTAGAACAGAACACTGAAGCTTTCTTT. Encoded protein: CASSVEQNTEAFF.

The chain has TRBV7-8 and TRBJ2-5, with 11 bases fitting TRBD2. J was trimmed by 3 bases and V by 4 bases; bases with no gene match: 1. The CDR3 consists of 14 residues. Germline V CDR1 and CDR2: SGHVS, FQNEAQ. The CDR3 region has the DNA TGTGCCAGCAGCTGGGGACTAGCGGAAGAGACCCAGTACTTC. Encoded protein: CASSWGLAEETQYF. Supplemented by reference TRBV7-8 and TRBJ2-5, the full variable domain reads GAGVSQSPRYKVAKRGQDVALRCDPISGHVSLFWYQQALGQGPEFLTYFQNEAQLDKSGLPSDRFFAERPEGSVSTLKIQRTQQEDSAVYLCASSWGLAEETQYFGPGTRLLVL.